This T cell receptor beta chain is drawn from a study of tumor T cells in aggressive B-cell lymphoma. The protocol was immunoSEQ multiplex PCR, while the TCRdb copy is restricted to in-frame clones and leaves out a portion. The data show around 2,200 clones, 80% to 95% seen once. V was clipped by 7 bases and J by 8 bases; unmatched bases: 14. Per germline, CDR1 MDHEN and CDR2 SYDVKM. The CDR3 covers 14 residues. This sequence joins TRBV28 and TRBJ2-7; 7 bases agree with TRBD2. The sample consisted of tumor tissue. The TCR sequence derives from an adult with diffuse large B cell lymphoma. The CDR3 DNA follows: TGTGCCAGCAAACTCTCCGGGACTATCGGTCAGCAGTACTTC. It specifies CASKLSGTIGQQYF.